This TCR beta chain was profiled in a study of regulatory T cells in long-lasting Graves disease. The study, taken as a whole, reports: TRBV28, TRBJ1-2 and TRBJ2-5 were segments that persistent disease favored.

This clonotype showed up many times. Its antigen is currently unknown. Indicated time point: newly diagnosed GD, antithyroid drugs for less than 3 months. The TCR library used RNA extracted from PBMCs. Graves' disease diagnoses used American Thyroid Association guidelines. Patients came from an endocrinology department in Xi'an, China. Investigators prepared the TCR beta libraries by applying iRepertoire HTBI primers and Arm-PCR of CDR3 regions. One entry per CDR3 protein, called by TCRdb with MiXCR from the multiplex PCR reads. Of around 250,000 distinct CDR3 sequences in the sample, about a sixth were seen once. CDR1 SGHTA and CDR2 FQGNSA come from the germline V gene. The CDR3 is 16 amino acids. The V gene end was trimmed by 1 base and the J gene end by 3 bases; junction bases not matched to a gene: 4.

The sequencing used peripheral blood mononuclear cells (PBMCs), collected at new diagnosis, from a patient treated with antithyroid drugs. The chain uses TRBV7-2 and TRBJ2-2; TRBD2 matches at 8 bases. This clonotype was obtained from a female donor with Graves disease. As DNA, the CDR3 is TGTGCCAGCAGCTTAGGGCTAGCGGGCTACACCGGGGAGCTGTTTTTT. Translation gives CASSLGLAGYTGELFF.